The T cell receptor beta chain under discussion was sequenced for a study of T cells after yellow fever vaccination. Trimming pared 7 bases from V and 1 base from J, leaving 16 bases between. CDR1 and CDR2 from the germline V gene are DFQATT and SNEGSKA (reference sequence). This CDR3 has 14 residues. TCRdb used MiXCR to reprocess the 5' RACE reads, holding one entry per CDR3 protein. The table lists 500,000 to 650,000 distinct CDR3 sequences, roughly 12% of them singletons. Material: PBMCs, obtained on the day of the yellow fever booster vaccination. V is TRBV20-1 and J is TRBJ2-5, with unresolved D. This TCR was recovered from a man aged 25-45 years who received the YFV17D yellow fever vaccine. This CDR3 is CSGVSGDAQETQYF. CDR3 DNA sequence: TGCAGTGGCGTAAGTGGCGACGCCCAAGAGACCCAGTACTTC.